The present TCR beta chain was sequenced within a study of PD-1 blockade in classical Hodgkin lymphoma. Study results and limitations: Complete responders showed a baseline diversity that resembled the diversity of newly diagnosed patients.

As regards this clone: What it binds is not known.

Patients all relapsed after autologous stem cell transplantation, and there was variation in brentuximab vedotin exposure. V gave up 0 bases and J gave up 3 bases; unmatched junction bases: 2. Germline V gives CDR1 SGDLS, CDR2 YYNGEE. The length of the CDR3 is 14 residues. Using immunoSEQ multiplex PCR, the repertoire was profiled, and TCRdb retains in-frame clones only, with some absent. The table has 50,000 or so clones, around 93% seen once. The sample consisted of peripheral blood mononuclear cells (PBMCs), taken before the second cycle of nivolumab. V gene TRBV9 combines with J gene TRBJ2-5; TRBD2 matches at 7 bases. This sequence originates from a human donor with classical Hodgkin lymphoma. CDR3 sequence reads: CASSVGLAEETQYF. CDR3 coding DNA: TGTGCCAGCAGCGTAGGCCTAGCGGAAGAGACCCAGTACTTC.